The 30 T cell receptor beta chains below were found in one sample sequenced in a study of cytomegalovirus exposure and HLA in healthy donors. With 60 Vbeta and 13 Jbeta primers, the PCR was carried out. The protocol was immunoSEQ multiplex PCR, while the TCRdb copy is restricted to in-frame clones and leaves out a portion. In the table there are approximately 150,000 clones, about 71% of which are singletons. The sequencing sample was made of PBMCs. All receptors derive from a man in his forties or fifties in good health and CMV-seronegative.

This clone was picked up a small number of times. The chain's CDR3 is CASSPPPGDYGYTF. DNA of the CDR3: TGTGCCAGCTCACCCCCACCAGGGGACTATGGCTACACCTTC. V gene TRBV18 combines with J gene TRBJ1-2; TRBD1 might be the D (6 bases). Per germline, CDR1 KGHSH and CDR2 LQKENI. The germline V and J ends were trimmed by 3 bases and 3 bases, with 11 bases remaining between them. This CDR3 comprises 14 residues.

The V call is TRBV6-1, the J call TRBJ1-2; 10 bases agree with TRBD1. From germline, CDR1 is MNHNS and CDR2 SASEGT. This CDR3 is built from 15 residues. V shed 1 base and J 2 bases; nucleotides not matched to a gene: 1. The CDR3 sequence is CASSEGGQGNYGYTF. In nucleotides, the CDR3 is TGTGCCAGCAGTGAAGGGGGACAGGGGAACTATGGCTACACCTTC.

The chain uses TRBV5-1 and TRBJ2-3; D perhaps matches TRBD2 (6 bases). The CDR3 length is 16 residues. Trimming removed 6 bases from V and 0 bases from J, with 17 bases in between. The germline gives CDR1 SGHRS, CDR2 YFSETQ. CDR3 in DNA: TGCGCCAGCAAGATAGGCGGGGCCGTCAGCACAGATACGCAGTATTTT. This codes for CASKIGGAVSTDTQYF.

In this sample, this clone turned up a few times. The rearrangement uses TRBV28 and TRBJ1-1; 7 nucleotides line up with TRBD1. J gave up 3 bases and V 5 bases, and 12 bases lay outside the gene matches. Germline V gene data show CDR1 as MDHEN and CDR2 as SYDVKM. There are 16 residues in the CDR3. This CDR3 is CASSAPRDSLHTEAFF. CDR3 DNA: TGTGCCAGCAGTGCCCCCAGGGACAGTCTCCACACTGAAGCTTTCTTT. Full variable domain (rest looked up from reference TRBV28 and TRBJ1-1): DVKVTQSSRYLVKRTGEKVFLECVQDMDHENMFWYRQDPGLGLRLIYFSYDVKMKEKGDIPEGYSVSREKKERFSLILESASTNQTSMYLCASSAPRDSLHTEAFFGQGTRLTVV.

The chain links TRBV7-8 to TRBJ1-1; no clear D. From germline, CDR1 is SGHVS and CDR2 FQNEAQ. Trimming shortened V by 2 bases and J by 6 bases, and 10 bases separated the two germline ends. The CDR3 runs to 13 residues. CDR3 sequence (DNA): TGTGCCAGCAGCTTAAGCCTCCAGGCTGAAGCTTTCTTT. This sequence encodes CASSLSLQAEAFF. The variable domain in full, completed from reference TRBV7-8 and TRBJ1-1, reads GAGVSQSPRYKVAKRGQDVALRCDPISGHVSLFWYQQALGQGPEFLTYFQNEAQLDKSGLPSDRFFAERPEGSVSTLKIQRTQQEDSAVYLCASSLSLQAEAFFGQGTRLTVV.

The genes are TRBV5-4 and TRBJ2-5, with 9 nucleotides matching TRBD2. Trimming took 2 bases from V and 5 from J; bases not matched to a gene: 13. The CDR3 consists of 17 residues. In germline, CDR1 is SGHNT, CDR2 YYREEE (reference sequence). CDR3 residues: CASSLGRGGGVRETQYF. For the CDR3, the DNA is TGTGCCAGCAGCTTAGGAAGGGGCGGGGGGGTACGGGAGACCCAGTACTTC.

This chain joins TRBV25-1 and TRBJ1-1; unclear D gene. V gave up 2 bases and J gave up 1 base, with 11 bases separating them. Germline V lookup: CDR1 MGHDK, CDR2 SYGVNS. The CDR3 runs to 15 residues. CDR3 bases: TGTGCCAGCAGTGAAATTGGGCCAGGGAACACTGAAGCTTTCTTT. Its protein product is CASSEIGPGNTEAFF.

This chain connects TRBV10-3 to TRBJ1-6; D call uncertain. V lost 4 bases and J lost 2, with 9 bases in between. The CDR3 extends over 15 amino acids. Germline V gene sequence: CDR1 ENHRY, CDR2 SYGVKD. CDR3 coding DNA: TGTGCCATCAGTGGCTCCGGGACCTATAATTCACCCCTCCACTTT. This gives the protein CAISGSGTYNSPLHF.

V gene TRBV5-6 combines with J gene TRBJ2-3; 9 nucleotides agree with TRBD2. This CDR3 comprises 18 residues. The V and J ends lost 0 bases and 3 bases, in that order; junction bases with no gene match: 11. The germline CDR1 and CDR2 sequences are SGHDT and YYEEEE. Here the CDR3 DNA reads TGTGCCAGCAGCTTGGCGCCGGGAGGGCTAGCGGGGACAGATACGCAGTATTTT. It is translated as CASSLAPGGLAGTDTQYF.

The chain links TRBV19 to TRBJ2-2, with TRBD2 identical over 8 bases. In germline, CDR1 is LNHDA, CDR2 SQIVND (reference sequence). The CDR3 is 17 residues long. The V segment lost 3 bases and the J segment 1 base; nucleotides outside the gene matches: 7. CDR3 coding DNA: TGTGCCAGTAGTATCTTGGGCGGGGGGCGGAACACCGGGGAGCTGTTTTTT. Translated, it gives CASSILGGGRNTGELFF. Combining the CDR3 with reference TRBV19 and TRBJ2-2 gives the whole variable domain DGGITQSPKYLFRKEGQNVTLSCEQNLNHDAMYWYRQDPGQGLRLIYYSQIVNDFQKGDIAEGYSVSREKKESFPLTVTSAQKNPTAFYLCASSILGGGRNTGELFFGEGSRLTVL.

This clone came up once. V is TRBV6-5 and J is TRBJ2-7; TRBD1 aligns across 8 bases. This CDR3 region has 15 residues. V lost 8 bases, J lost 4 bases, and 13 bases stayed unmatched. From germline, CDR1 is MNHEY and CDR2 SVGAGI. In DNA, the CDR3 is TGTGCCAGCTCCCACCCCGAGACAGGGGTGTACGAGCAGTACTTC. This gives the protein CASSHPETGVYEQYF.

In this sample, this clone turned up once. V gene TRBV10-2 combines with J gene TRBJ2-2, with D perhaps being TRBD1 or TRBD2 (6 bases each). CDR1 is WSHSY, CDR2 SAAADI, per germline. The CDR3 is 18 amino acids. The ends were cut back, 4 bases at V and 3 bases at J, with 21 bases in the middle. The CDR3: CASSGSGAYPYYTGELFF. The CDR3 bases are TGCGCCAGCAGTGGGTCGGGGGCATATCCCTACTACACCGGGGAGCTGTTTTTT.

This clone has only a few counts. The chain combines TRBV2 with TRBJ1-2, with a tentative D call TRBD1 (6 bases). The CDR3 covers 13 residues. Looked up from germline, CDR1 is SNHLY and CDR2 is FYNNEI. The V end was cut by 2 bases, the J end by 4 bases, with 8 bases between. This CDR3 reads CASSETGSYGYTF. The CDR3 coding sequence is TGTGCCAGCAGTGAAACAGGGTCCTATGGCTACACCTTC.

The J gene is TRBJ2-1, the V gene TRBV5-1; 7 nucleotides align to TRBD2. CDR1 is SGHRS, CDR2 YFSETQ, per germline. The CDR3 covers 14 residues. J gave up 8 bases and V 0 bases, and 5 bases lay outside the gene matches. The DNA of the CDR3 is TGCGCCAGCAGCTTGGTGGTGGGGGGGGATGAGCAGTTCTTC. It yields the protein CASSLVVGGDEQFF.

The chain couples TRBV5-1 to TRBJ2-7; 7 bases line up with TRBD2. The germline CDR1 and CDR2 sequences are SGHRS and YFSETQ. CDR3 length: 14 residues. Losses at the gene ends were 4 bases for V and 2 bases for J; bases not matched to a gene: 6. The CDR3 protein is CASSGRGIAYEQYF. DNA for the CDR3: TGCGCCAGCAGCGGGAGGGGTATCGCCTACGAGCAGTACTTC.

V usage is TRBV19 and J usage is TRBJ2-1; D gene unclear. The CDR3 spans 11 residues. CDR1 is LNHDA and CDR2 is SQIVND in the germline V gene (reference sequence). Trimming took 11 bases from V and 2 from J, leaving 7 bases between them. The CDR3 sequence is CAPMTYNEQFF. The CDR3 nucleotides read TGTGCCCCTATGACCTACAATGAGCAGTTCTTC. Supplemented by reference TRBV19 and TRBJ2-1, the full variable domain reads DGGITQSPKYLFRKEGQNVTLSCEQNLNHDAMYWYRQDPGQGLRLIYYSQIVNDFQKGDIAEGYSVSREKKESFPLTVTSAQKNPTAFYLCAPMTYNEQFFGPGTRLTVL.

The rearrangement joins TRBV10-2 to TRBJ1-2; TRBD1 might be the D (6 bases). CDR1 is WSHSY, CDR2 SAAADI, per germline. Deletions cut 9 bases from V and 8 bases from J, with 31 bases between. This CDR3 is built from 17 residues. The CDR3 is CASHLTGSPINFDGYTF. CDR3 DNA sequence: TGCGCCAGTCACCTGACAGGCAGCCCTATCAATTTTGACGGCTACACCTTC.

The chain combines TRBV15 with TRBJ1-2; D is unresolved. The CDR3 is made up of 17 amino acids. Germline loops: CDR1 LNHNV, CDR2 YYDKDF (reference sequence). V was clipped by 0 bases and J by 4 bases, with 18 bases between them. DNA for the CDR3: TGTGCCACCAGCAGAGATCTCGGACTCCCCGGCGGCTATGGCTACACCTTC. It codes for CATSRDLGLPGGYGYTF.

The J gene is TRBJ1-1, the V gene TRBV7-9; 8 bases map to TRBD1. The CDR3 consists of 14 residues. V lost 4 bases and J lost 1; bases outside the gene matches: 2. Germline CDR1 is SEHNR and CDR2 is FQNEAQ (reference sequence). CDR3 sequence reads: CASSWGQANTEAFF. CDR3 DNA sequence: TGTGCCAGCAGCTGGGGACAGGCGAACACTGAAGCTTTCTTT. The whole variable domain, filled in from reference TRBV7-9 and TRBJ1-1, reads DTGVSQNPRHKITKRGQNVTFRCDPISEHNRLYWYRQTLGQGPEFLTYFQNEAQLEKSRLLSDRFSAERPKGSFSTLEIQRTEQGDSAMYLCASSWGQANTEAFFGQGTRLTVV.

This clone was seen a handful of times. The chain recombines TRBV6-5 with TRBJ1-1; D ambiguous. Per germline, CDR1 MNHEY and CDR2 SVGAGI. The CDR3 consists of 13 residues. The ends were cut back, 2 bases at V and 8 bases at J, with 12 bases in the middle. This CDR3 reads CASSYEGGREAFF. The CDR3 DNA reads TGTGCCAGCAGTTACGAGGGAGGGAGAGAAGCTTTCTTT.

J is TRBJ2-7 and V is TRBV6-6, with D maybe TRBD2 (5 bases). Germline V gene lookup returns CDR1 MNHNY and CDR2 SVGAGI (reference sequence). Trimming left V 6 bases short and J 2 bases short, with 11 bases between. The CDR3 extends over 13 amino acids. CDR3 bases: TGTGCCAGCAGACTAGGGTCCACCTACGAGCAGTACTTC. Protein product: CASRLGSTYEQYF.

This sequence joins TRBV7-9 and TRBJ1-6; 10 nucleotides align to TRBD1. Losses at the gene ends were 1 base for V and 9 bases for J; bases not matched to a gene: 3. Germline CDR1 is SEHNR and CDR2 is FQNEAQ (reference sequence). This CDR3 is built from 15 residues. The CDR3 region is CASSLGDRGSSPLHF. The CDR3 DNA follows: TGTGCCAGCAGCTTAGGGGACAGGGGTTCTTCACCCCTCCACTTT.

The V gene is TRBV28, the J gene TRBJ1-4; perhaps TRBD1 as D (6 bases). Per germline, CDR1 MDHEN and CDR2 SYDVKM. V lost 4 bases, J lost 8 bases, and 20 bases lay in between. CDR3 length: 16 amino acids. The CDR3, as DNA: TGTGCCAGCAGTTCTCCCACGACAGGCAGTGGAGAAAAACTGTTTTTT. Translated: CASSSPTTGSGEKLFF.

The chain recombines TRBV27 with TRBJ1-5; TRBD1 might be the D (5 bases). The V end was cut by 1 base, the J end by 4 bases, with 14 bases between. The CDR3 loop spans 16 amino acids. Germline V lookup: CDR1 MNHEY, CDR2 SMNVEV (reference sequence). CDR3 nucleotide sequence: TGTGCCAGCAGTTTATATCCAGGGCTGGGAAATCAGCCCCAGCATTTT. Its translation is CASSLYPGLGNQPQHF.

This chain uses TRBV18 with TRBJ1-1; D unresolved. Trimming removed 3 bases from V and 7 bases from J, with 21 bases in between. Germline V gene lookup returns CDR1 KGHSH and CDR2 LQKENI. CDR3 length: 16 amino acids. The CDR3 DNA follows: TGTGCCAGCTCACCCGGTGACTTCACTACCGTTGGTGAAGCTTTCTTT. Its protein product is CASSPGDFTTVGEAFF.

The CDR3 is CASSLDSEGAYEQYF. The DNA of the CDR3 is TGTGCCAGCAGCTTAGATAGCGAAGGTGCGTACGAGCAGTACTTC. V gene TRBV7-2 combines with J gene TRBJ2-7; D is possibly TRBD2 (5 bases). V was trimmed by 1 base and J by 4 bases, leaving 14 bases between them. Germline-derived CDR1 and CDR2 are SGHTA and FQGNSA. The CDR3 length is 15 residues.

The CDR3 sequence: CASSWDREGTEAFF. The CDR3 DNA reads TGTGCCAGCAGCTGGGACAGGGAGGGCACTGAAGCTTTCTTT. V and J are TRBV7-8 and TRBJ1-1; 9 positions agree with TRBD1. V was pared by 4 bases and J by 4 bases, with 4 bases of the junction left unmatched. This CDR3 is 14 amino acids long. The V gene's germline CDR1 is SGHVS and CDR2 FQNEAQ.

This clone was observed a handful of times. The V call is TRBV11-1, the J call TRBJ2-2; perhaps TRBD1 as D (6 bases). There are 16 residues in the CDR3. V lost 1 base and J lost 1, with 10 bases in between. Germline V gene sequence: CDR1 SGHAT, CDR2 FQDESV (reference sequence). CDR3 protein: CASSLGTGLNTGELFF. CDR3 nucleotide sequence: TGTGCCAGCAGCTTAGGTACAGGGTTGAACACCGGGGAGCTGTTTTTT. Looking up the rest from reference TRBV11-1 and TRBJ2-2 gives the full variable domain: EAEVAQSPRYKITEKSQAVAFWCDPISGHATLYWYRQILGQGPELLVQFQDESVVDDSQLPKDRFSAERLKGVDSTLKIQPAELGDSAMYLCASSLGTGLNTGELFFGEGSRLTVL.

The V call is TRBV4-2, the J call TRBJ2-3; the match to TRBD2 covers 12 bases. Germline V gives CDR1 LGHNA, CDR2 YNFKEQ. The CDR3 loop spans 18 amino acids. Losses at the gene ends were 0 bases for V and 2 bases for J; bases not matched to a gene: 6. CDR3: CASSQEWSSGGVTDTQYF. The CDR3 coding sequence is TGTGCCAGCAGCCAAGAGTGGTCTAGCGGGGGGGTCACAGATACGCAGTATTTT.

This chain uses TRBV18 with TRBJ1-6; perhaps TRBD1 as D (6 bases). Deletions cut 5 bases from V and 7 bases from J, with 9 bases between. The CDR3 runs 13 residues. In germline, CDR1 is KGHSH, CDR2 LQKENI. The CDR3 DNA sequence: TGTGCCAGCTCAACAGGGTTAAATTCACCCCTCCACTTT. It translates to CASSTGLNSPLHF.